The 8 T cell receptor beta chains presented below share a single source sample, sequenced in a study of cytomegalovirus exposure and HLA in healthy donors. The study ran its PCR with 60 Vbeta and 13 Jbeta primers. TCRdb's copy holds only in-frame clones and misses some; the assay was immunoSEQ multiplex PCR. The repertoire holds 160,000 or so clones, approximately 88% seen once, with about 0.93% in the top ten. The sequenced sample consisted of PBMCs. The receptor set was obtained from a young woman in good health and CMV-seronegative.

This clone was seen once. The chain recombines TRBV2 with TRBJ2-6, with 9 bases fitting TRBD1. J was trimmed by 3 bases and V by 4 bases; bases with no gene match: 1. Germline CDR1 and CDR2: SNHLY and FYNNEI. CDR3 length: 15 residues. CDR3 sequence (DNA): TGTGCCAGCAGTGGGGACAGGGTTGGGGCCAACGTCCTGACTTTC. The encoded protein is CASSGDRVGANVLTF.

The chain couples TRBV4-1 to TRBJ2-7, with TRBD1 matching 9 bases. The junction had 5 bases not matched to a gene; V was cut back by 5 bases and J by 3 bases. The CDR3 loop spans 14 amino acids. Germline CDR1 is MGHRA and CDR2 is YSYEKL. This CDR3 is CASSSRTGDYEQYF. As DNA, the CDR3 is TGCGCCAGCAGCTCCCGGACAGGGGACTACGAGCAGTACTTC.

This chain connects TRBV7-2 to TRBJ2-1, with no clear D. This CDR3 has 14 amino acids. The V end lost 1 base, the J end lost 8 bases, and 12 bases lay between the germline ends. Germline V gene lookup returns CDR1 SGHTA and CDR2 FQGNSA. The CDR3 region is CASSLDGPLDEQFF. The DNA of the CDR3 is TGTGCCAGCAGCTTAGATGGGCCGCTGGATGAGCAGTTCTTC.

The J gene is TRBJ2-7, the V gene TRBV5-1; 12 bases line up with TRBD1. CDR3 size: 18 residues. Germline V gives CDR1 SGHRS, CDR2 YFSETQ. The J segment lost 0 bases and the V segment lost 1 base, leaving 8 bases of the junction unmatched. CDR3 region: CASSLWDRGLGSSYEQYF. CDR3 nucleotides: TGCGCCAGCAGCTTGTGGGACAGGGGGCTTGGCAGCTCCTACGAGCAGTACTTC.

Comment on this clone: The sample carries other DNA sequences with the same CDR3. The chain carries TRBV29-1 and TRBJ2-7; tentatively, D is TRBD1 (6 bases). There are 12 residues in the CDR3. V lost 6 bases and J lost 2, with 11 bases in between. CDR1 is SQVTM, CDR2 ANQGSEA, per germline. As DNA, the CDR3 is TGCAGCGTGTTTACAGGGACCTACGAGCAGTACTTC. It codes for CSVFTGTYEQYF.

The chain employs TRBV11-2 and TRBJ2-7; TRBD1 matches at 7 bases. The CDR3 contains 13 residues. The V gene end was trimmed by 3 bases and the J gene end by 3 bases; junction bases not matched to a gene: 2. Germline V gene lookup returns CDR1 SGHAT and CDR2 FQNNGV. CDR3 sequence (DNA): TGTGCCAGCAGCTTGGACAGGTTCTACGAGCAGTACTTC. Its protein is CASSLDRFYEQYF.

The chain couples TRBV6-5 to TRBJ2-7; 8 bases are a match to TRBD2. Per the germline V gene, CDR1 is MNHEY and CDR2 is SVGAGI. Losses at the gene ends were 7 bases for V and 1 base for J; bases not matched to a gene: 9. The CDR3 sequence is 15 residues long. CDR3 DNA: TGTGCCAGCACTCCGAAACTAGCGGATTCCTACGAGCAGTACTTC. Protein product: CASTPKLADSYEQYF.

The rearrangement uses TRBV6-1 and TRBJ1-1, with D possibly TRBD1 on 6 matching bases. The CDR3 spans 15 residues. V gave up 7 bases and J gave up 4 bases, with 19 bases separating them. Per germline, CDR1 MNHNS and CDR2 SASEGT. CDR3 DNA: TGTGCCAGCACCGTACAGGGAACCCCGGGCACTGAAGCTTTCTTT. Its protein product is CASTVQGTPGTEAFF.